The 32 T cell receptor beta chains below come from one sample, sequenced in a study of blood T cell repertoires in COVID-19. Sequencing was performed with immunoSEQ multiplex PCR; in TCRdb, only in-frame clones are kept and a portion is missing. The table includes fewer than 35,000 clones, approximately 88% detected once. What was sequenced was peripheral blood. Receptors were obtained from a man in his 70s with active COVID-19.

The chain is built from TRBV19 and TRBJ2-2, with TRBD1 identical over 7 bases. The V gene's germline CDR1 is LNHDA and CDR2 SQIVND (reference sequence). The CDR3 length is 14 residues. V dropped 6 bases and J dropped 4; count of bases not matched to a gene: 5. The CDR3, as DNA: TGTGCCAGTAGCACAGGGGTAGGCACCGGGGAGCTGTTTTTT. Translation: CASSTGVGTGELFF. Supplemented by reference TRBV19 and TRBJ2-2, the full variable domain reads DGGITQSPKYLFRKEGQNVTLSCEQNLNHDAMYWYRQDPGQGLRLIYYSQIVNDFQKGDIAEGYSVSREKKESFPLTVTSAQKNPTAFYLCASSTGVGTGELFFGEGSRLTVL.

The chain links TRBV7-3 to TRBJ2-6; D unclear. From germline, CDR1 is SGHTA and CDR2 FQGTGA. The CDR3 runs 15 residues. V was pared by 5 bases and J by 0 bases, with 8 bases between. This CDR3 reads CASSLAPSGANVLTF. The CDR3 nucleotides read TGTGCCAGCAGCCTCGCGCCCTCTGGGGCCAACGTCCTGACTTTC.

DNA for the CDR3: TGTGCCAGCAGTTACTTGGGGACAGGGGGGACCAATGAGCAGTTCTTC. Encoded protein: CASSYLGTGGTNEQFF. The chain is built from TRBV6-5 and TRBJ2-1; TRBD1 agrees at 11 bases. Trimming at V came to 1 base and at J to 6 bases, leaving 5 bases not matched to a gene. Per the germline V gene, CDR1 is MNHEY and CDR2 is SVGAGI. This CDR3 spans 16 amino acids.

Comments on this clone: One end of the junction fails to match germline, which may point to a read error. The chain couples TRBV3-1 (or the pseudogene TRBV3-2) to TRBJ2-1; a possible D gene is TRBD2 (5 bases). The CDR3 extends over 13 amino acids. Germline CDR1 and CDR2: LGHDT and YNNKEL (reference sequence). The CDR3 loop reads CASSQVSGLVWVF. The CDR3 nucleotides are TGTGCCAGCAGCCAAGTAAGCGGACTTGTTTGGGTCTTC.

The chain links TRBV10-3 to TRBJ2-2, with 9 bases fitting TRBD2. CDR3 length equals 15 residues. V lost 4 bases to trimming and J lost 0 bases; unmatched junction nucleotides: 0. The germline V gene encodes CDR1 ENHRY and CDR2 SYGVKD. The chain's CDR3 is CAISASGANTGELFF. The CDR3 DNA reads as TGTGCCATCAGTGCTAGCGGGGCGAACACCGGGGAGCTGTTTTTT.

The chain carries TRBV5-5 and TRBJ2-2; 9 bases fit TRBD2. This CDR3 spans 15 amino acids. Germline loops: CDR1 SGHKS, CDR2 YYEKEE (reference sequence). J was trimmed by 4 bases and V by 3 bases; bases with no gene match: 4. This CDR3 is CASSSSGVRTGELFF. The CDR3 DNA reads as TGTGCCAGCAGCTCTAGCGGGGTACGCACCGGGGAGCTGTTTTTT.

The chain couples TRBV7-3 to TRBJ2-5; D possibly corresponds to TRBD2 (5 bases). Per germline, CDR1 SGHTA and CDR2 FQGTGA. The CDR3 is 13 amino acids. V shed 4 bases and J shed 1 base, with 7 bases lying between them. The CDR3, as DNA: TGTGCCAGCAGCTCTAGCTCCCAAGAGACCCAGTACTTC. Protein sequence: CASSSSSQETQYF.

The CDR3 nucleotides are TGTGCCAGCAGCCAGCTAGCGGTTGCCTTGGAGACCCAGTACTTC. Encoded protein: CASSQLAVALETQYF. The rearrangement uses TRBV7-6 and TRBJ2-5; 7 nucleotides match TRBD2. Germline assignment: CDR1 SGHVS and CDR2 FNYEAQ. The CDR3 consists of 15 residues. The junction had 11 bases not matched to a gene; V was cut back by 5 bases and J by 5 bases.

The gene calls are TRBV7-8 and TRBJ1-2; 10 bases fit TRBD1. Germline CDR1 reads SGHVS; CDR2 reads FQNEAQ. Trimming at V came to 3 bases and at J to 3 bases, leaving 7 bases not matched to a gene. The CDR3 is 16 residues long. The CDR3 nucleotides are TGTGCCAGCAGCTTTTCCCTCGGGACAGGGGACTATGGCTACACCTTC. Its translation: CASSFSLGTGDYGYTF.

The chain links TRBV5-1 to TRBJ2-7; 11 nucleotides match TRBD1. The CDR3 covers 16 residues. Germline CDR1 SGHRS, CDR2 YFSETQ. J gave up 0 bases and V 2 bases, and 4 bases lay outside the gene matches. In DNA, the CDR3 is TGCGCCAGCAGCTTAGGGACAGGGGGGCCCTCCTACGAGCAGTACTTC. It codes for CASSLGTGGPSYEQYF.

The chain uses TRBV10-3 and TRBJ2-5; maybe TRBD2 (5 bases). The CDR3 has 13 amino acids. Germline lookup yields CDR1 ENHRY and CDR2 SYGVKD. V was pared by 3 bases and J by 5 bases, with 10 bases between. The CDR3 protein is CAISEGPGETQYF. The CDR3 DNA follows: TGTGCCATCAGTGAAGGGCCGGGGGAGACCCAGTACTTC.

This sequence joins TRBV5-6 and TRBJ2-3; a weak D match, TRBD1 (5 bases). The CDR3 extends over 13 amino acids. Trimming left V 0 bases short and J 6 bases short, with 8 bases between. Per the germline V gene, CDR1 is SGHDT and CDR2 is YYEEEE. The CDR3 nucleotides read TGTGCCAGCAGCTTGGACAGGCCCGATACGCAGTATTTT. Translation: CASSLDRPDTQYF.

This chain uses TRBV7-2 with TRBJ1-1, with TRBD1 matching 8 bases. Germline assignment: CDR1 SGHTA and CDR2 FQGNSA. V lost 3 bases and J lost 4; bases outside the gene matches: 4. The CDR3 has 14 amino acids. This CDR3 reads CASSFNRGITEAFF. CDR3 in DNA: TGTGCCAGCAGCTTTAACAGGGGGATCACTGAAGCTTTCTTT. The variable domain in full, completed from reference TRBV7-2 and TRBJ1-1, reads GAGVSQSPSNKVTEKGKDVELRCDPISGHTALYWYRQSLGQGLEFLIYFQGNSAPDKSGLPSDRFSAERTGGSVSTLTIQRTQQEDSAVYLCASSFNRGITEAFFGQGTRLTVV.

The chain joins TRBV14 to TRBJ2-1; possibly TRBD2 for D (6 bases). Per the germline V gene, CDR1 is SGHDN and CDR2 is FVKESK. The CDR3 spans 16 residues. V lost 4 bases, J lost 3 bases, and 16 bases lay in between. CDR3 coding DNA: TGTGCCAGCAGCCGCAGACCGGGACTCCACTACAATGAGCAGTTCTTC. It yields the protein CASSRRPGLHYNEQFF.

The V gene is TRBV7-9, the J gene TRBJ1-2; TRBD1 aligns across 8 bases. Per the germline V gene, CDR1 is SEHNR and CDR2 is FQNEAQ (reference sequence). The CDR3 covers 14 residues. The V segment lost 4 bases and the J segment 6 bases; nucleotides outside the gene matches: 7. CDR3 sequence: CASSYQGAPHGYTF. For the CDR3, the DNA is TGTGCCAGCAGCTACCAGGGGGCCCCACATGGCTACACCTTC.

The V and J genes are TRBV6-2 or TRBV6-3 and TRBJ1-6; D not certain. The CDR3 covers 12 residues. Germline loops: CDR1 MNHEY, CDR2 SVGEGT. The germline V and J ends were trimmed by 4 bases and 9 bases, with 7 bases remaining between them. CDR3: CASSFRGSPLHF. In DNA, the CDR3 is TGTGCCAGCAGTTTTCGGGGTTCACCCCTCCACTTT.

V usage is TRBV4-3 and J usage is TRBJ2-2; D may be TRBD2 (5 bases). The CDR3 covers 17 residues. The V gene lost 0 bases and the J gene lost 5 bases, with 16 bases spanning the gap. Germline assignment: CDR1 LGHNA and CDR2 YSLEER. CDR3 loop: CASSQEWTGLGTGELFF. The CDR3 coding sequence is TGCGCCAGCAGCCAAGAATGGACTGGCTTGGGGACCGGGGAGCTGTTTTTT.

This clone was recorded once. This chain connects TRBV6-6 to TRBJ2-5, with 8 bases aligning to TRBD1. The ends lost 5 bases at V and 1 base at J; junction bases unmatched: 0. Germline V lookup: CDR1 MNHNY, CDR2 SVGAGI (reference sequence). The CDR3 consists of 13 residues. The CDR3: CASSGQGQETQYF. CDR3 bases: TGTGCCAGCAGTGGACAGGGCCAAGAGACCCAGTACTTC.

J is TRBJ2-5 and V is TRBV7-2; perhaps TRBD2 as D (5 bases). The CDR3 has 15 residues. Germline loops: CDR1 SGHTA, CDR2 FQGNSA. V lost 2 bases and J lost 1, with 11 bases in between. Here the CDR3 reads CASSLSRGAQETQYF. CDR3 coding DNA: TGTGCCAGCAGCTTATCCCGGGGTGCCCAAGAGACCCAGTACTTC.

This clone has a handful of counts. V is TRBV11-2 and J is TRBJ2-7; possibly TRBD1 for D (5 bases). V dropped 1 base and J dropped 2 bases, with 12 bases sitting between them. CDR3 length: 15 residues. Per the germline V gene, CDR1 is SGHAT and CDR2 is FQNNGV. CDR3 in amino acids: CASSLVVGRTYEQYF. CDR3 nucleotide sequence: TGTGCCAGCAGCTTAGTCGTGGGGCGCACCTACGAGCAGTACTTC.

The rearrangement links TRBV7-9 to TRBJ2-1; D remains unclear. This CDR3 comprises 15 residues. The germline CDR1 and CDR2 sequences are SEHNR and FQNEAQ (reference sequence). V lost 5 bases, J lost 3 bases, and 14 bases lay in between. The CDR3 nucleotides are TGTGCCAGCAGCCTTTCTCAAAGCAACTACAATGAGCAGTTCTTC. This encodes CASSLSQSNYNEQFF. Complete variable domain (other parts from reference TRBV7-9 and TRBJ2-1): DTGVSQNPRHKITKRGQNVTFRCDPISEHNRLYWYRQTLGQGPEFLTYFQNEAQLEKSRLLSDRFSAERPKGSFSTLEIQRTEQGDSAMYLCASSLSQSNYNEQFFGPGTRLTVL.

This sequence joins TRBV27 and TRBJ2-5; 9 bases line up with TRBD1. J gave up 5 bases and V 6 bases, and 7 bases lay outside the gene matches. The CDR3 spans 14 residues. In germline, CDR1 is MNHEY, CDR2 SMNVEV (reference sequence). CDR3 nucleotide sequence: TGTGCCAGCAGCCGACGGGACAGGGTTGAGACCCAGTACTTC. Residues: CASSRRDRVETQYF.

The chain employs TRBV7-3 and TRBJ1-1, with 8 bases identical to TRBD1. With 5 bases clipped from V and 4 bases from J, the junction kept 9 bases outside the gene matches. CDR1 and CDR2 from the germline V gene are SGHTA and FQGTGA. The CDR3 totals 15 residues. The DNA of the CDR3 is TGTGCCAGCAGCACGACCGGACAGGGAAGCACTGAAGCTTTCTTT. It codes for CASSTTGQGSTEAFF.

The V gene is TRBV30, the J gene TRBJ2-7; maybe TRBD1 (6 bases). The V end lost 1 base, the J end lost 0 bases, and 7 bases lay between the germline ends. This CDR3 is 13 amino acids long. The germline CDR1 and CDR2 sequences are GTSNPN and SVGIG (reference sequence). The CDR3 region is CAWSGTASYEQYF. The CDR3 bases are TGTGCCTGGAGTGGGACAGCCTCCTACGAGCAGTACTTC.

This chain links TRBV19 with TRBJ2-2; D may be TRBD1 (6 bases). The length of the CDR3 is 17 residues. V shed 5 bases and J shed 6 bases, with 22 bases lying between them. In germline, CDR1 is LNHDA, CDR2 SQIVND (reference sequence). The CDR3: CASSSQTGPRSSGELFF. The CDR3 DNA is TGTGCCAGTAGTTCCCAGACAGGACCCCGCTCGTCCGGGGAGCTGTTTTTT.

V is TRBV2 and J is TRBJ2-7; 8 positions agree with TRBD1. From germline, CDR1 is SNHLY and CDR2 FYNNEI. The CDR3 length is 16 residues. V lost 4 bases to trimming and J lost 4 bases; unmatched junction nucleotides: 12. In DNA form, the CDR3 reads TGTGCCAGCAGTGGGGACGAACAGGGGGGCCTATACGAGCAGTACTTC. Translating gives CASSGDEQGGLYEQYF.

The chain employs TRBV27 and TRBJ2-1; a possible D gene is TRBD1 (6 bases). The CDR3 has 13 amino acids. Between the trimmed V and J ends, which lost 2 bases and 7 bases, there was a span of 9 bases. Per germline, CDR1 MNHEY and CDR2 SMNVEV (reference sequence). CDR3 region: CASSLRTVNEQFF. CDR3 sequence (DNA): TGTGCCAGCAGTTTAAGGACAGTGAATGAGCAGTTCTTC.

The V gene is TRBV4-3, the J gene TRBJ1-1; no firm D call. V dropped 0 bases and J dropped 3 bases, with 23 bases sitting between them. Germline loops: CDR1 LGHNA, CDR2 YSLEER. The CDR3 has 19 amino acids. The CDR3 sequence is CASSQEGVGRTRRDTEAFF. In DNA, the CDR3 is TGCGCCAGCAGCCAAGAGGGAGTAGGAAGGACGCGGAGGGACACTGAAGCTTTCTTT.

This chain connects TRBV7-3 to TRBJ2-5, with TRBD2 matching 8 bases. The CDR3 is 18 residues long. The V gene's germline CDR1 is SGHTA and CDR2 FQGTGA. J was trimmed by 5 bases and V by 4 bases; bases with no gene match: 18. CDR3 coding DNA: TGTGCCAGCAGCTCCCTTTCCGGCGTCAAGCGGGGGCTCGAGACCCAGTACTTC. Its protein is CASSSLSGVKRGLETQYF.

The V and J genes are TRBV14 and TRBJ1-3; D is unresolved. V was clipped by 4 bases and J by 7 bases, with 8 bases between them. The CDR3 is 12 residues long. Germline V lookup: CDR1 SGHDN, CDR2 FVKESK. CDR3 nucleotides: TGTGCCAGCAGCCCATCGGGGAACACCATATATTTT. It yields the protein CASSPSGNTIYF.

The chain links TRBV7-8 to TRBJ1-4; D possibly corresponds to TRBD1 (6 bases). Trimming shortened V by 2 bases and J by 8 bases, and 21 bases separated the two germline ends. The CDR3 extends over 17 amino acids. Germline V gives CDR1 SGHVS, CDR2 FQNEAQ. The CDR3 DNA follows: TGTGCCAGCAGCTTACTCCCGGATGGAAGGGGGGGGGAAAAACTGTTTTTT. It is translated as CASSLLPDGRGGEKLFF.

This rearrangement joins TRBV5-1 to TRBJ2-7; D unclear. Between the trimmed V and J ends, which lost 4 bases and 2 bases, there was a span of 10 bases. This CDR3 has 13 amino acids. Per germline, CDR1 SGHRS and CDR2 YFSETQ. Here the CDR3 DNA reads TGCGCCAGCAGCGCAGACTCTCCCTACGAGCAGTACTTC. It translates to CASSADSPYEQYF.